What follows are 17 T cell receptor beta chains derived from one specimen sequenced in a study of T cell changes during pregnancy in multiple sclerosis (dated 2019 in TCRdb). Library prep was done by the immunoSEQ multiplex PCR assay. TCRdb took this table from immuneACCESS and kept in-frame rearrangements with V and J called. Such tables lack part of the clones; where checked against another copy, unresolved V genes explain under half of the gap, and the rest is unexplained. Here the sample has tens of thousands of clones; roughly nine tenths occur a single time. 1.5% of the sample is taken by the ten largest. Source: peripheral blood, taken in the first trimester of pregnancy. The receptors here all came from a female donor with multiple sclerosis, enrolled in a pregnancy study.

The chain combines TRBV7-9 with TRBJ2-1; 11 bases match TRBD1. J gave up 6 bases and V 1 base, and 5 bases lay outside the gene matches. The CDR3 has 16 residues. Germline-derived CDR1 and CDR2 are SEHNR and FQNEAQ (reference sequence). The CDR3 protein is CASSLVGGTGGNEQFF. The CDR3 DNA follows: TGTGCCAGCAGCTTAGTTGGGGGGACAGGGGGCAATGAGCAGTTCTTC. The entire variable domain, with the rest obtained from reference TRBV7-9 and TRBJ2-1, is as follows: DTGVSQNPRHKITKRGQNVTFRCDPISEHNRLYWYRQTLGQGPEFLTYFQNEAQLEKSRLLSDRFSAERPKGSFSTLEIQRTEQGDSAMYLCASSLVGGTGGNEQFFGPGTRLTVL.

The V call is TRBV28, the J call TRBJ2-3, with 7 bases that match TRBD1. The V gene end was trimmed by 3 bases and the J gene end by 2 bases; junction bases not matched to a gene: 8. This CDR3 has 16 residues. The V gene's germline CDR1 is MDHEN and CDR2 SYDVKM. CDR3 loop: CASSLGTELLTDTQYF. The CDR3 coding sequence is TGTGCCAGCAGTTTGGGGACAGAGCTACTCACAGATACGCAGTATTTT.

The rearrangement links TRBV29-1 to TRBJ2-5, with a possible D match to TRBD1 (6 bases). The end of the DNA fits TRBJ2-7 better, so the J call may be wrong. The CDR3 extends over 13 amino acids. Germline CDR1 and CDR2: SQVTM and ANQGSEA. CDR3 coding DNA: TGCAGCGTTGTTGGGACAAGAGGCTACGAGCAGTACTTC. Translating it yields CSVVGTRGYEQYF.

The chain couples TRBV21-1 to TRBJ1-5; the table's D gene call, TRBD1, was not cross checked with the DNA. TRBV21-1 is a listed pseudogene. This CDR3 spans 13 amino acids. CDR3: CAGRQGGVAPQHF. In DNA form, the CDR3 reads TGTGCCGGCAGACAAGGGGGTGTAGCTCCCCAGCATTTT.

This clone was seen a single time. The gene calls are TRBV6-1 and TRBJ2-6, with 10 bases aligning to TRBD1. CDR1 and CDR2 (germline): MNHNS, SASEGT. J lost 2 bases, V lost 3 bases, and 7 bases had no gene match. CDR3 length: 18 residues. The CDR3 DNA reads TGTGCCAGCAGTGATCGGGACAGGGGAAAGGCTGGGGCCAACGTCCTGACTTTC. This sequence encodes CASSDRDRGKAGANVLTF.

The V gene is TRBV7-8, the J gene TRBJ2-5, with D perhaps TRBD2 (6 bases). CDR1 is SGHVS, CDR2 FQNEAQ, per germline. The CDR3 sequence is 15 residues long. Trimming left V 2 bases short and J 1 base short, with 11 bases between. The CDR3 DNA reads as TGTGCCAGCAGCTTAACTAGCAGGCGCCAAGAGACCCAGTACTTC. It is translated as CASSLTSRRQETQYF. Together with reference TRBV7-8 and TRBJ2-5, the CDR3 gives the full variable domain: GAGVSQSPRYKVAKRGQDVALRCDPISGHVSLFWYQQALGQGPEFLTYFQNEAQLDKSGLPSDRFFAERPEGSVSTLKIQRTQQEDSAVYLCASSLTSRRQETQYFGPGTRLLVL.

This clone came up once. This sequence joins TRBV5-1 and TRBJ2-7; TRBD1 matches 9 bases. J gave up 6 bases and V 3 bases, and 10 bases lay outside the gene matches. The CDR3 length is 15 residues. The germline V gene encodes CDR1 SGHRS and CDR2 YFSETQ. In DNA, the CDR3 is TGCGCCAGCAGCTCACACTCCGGGACAGGGACCGAGCAGTACTTC. Its translation is CASSSHSGTGTEQYF.

The gene calls are TRBV5-1 and TRBJ2-3, with TRBD2 matching over 8 bases. With V trimmed by 2 bases and J by 4 bases, 6 bases remained unmatched. CDR3 length equals 15 residues. The germline CDR1 and CDR2 sequences are SGHRS and YFSETQ. The CDR3 DNA follows: TGCGCCAGCAGCTTCCAAGCGGGAGACTCAGATACGCAGTATTTT. Protein sequence: CASSFQAGDSDTQYF.

As to this clone: This sample includes further DNA sequences coding for the same CDR3. The rearrangement links TRBV28 to TRBJ2-7; D remains unclear. The germline V gene has CDR1 MDHEN and CDR2 SYDVKM. The V gene lost 3 bases and the J gene lost 3 bases, with 6 bases spanning the gap. This CDR3 spans 12 amino acids. This CDR3 reads CASSFQNYEQYF. In DNA form, the CDR3 reads TGTGCCAGCAGTTTTCAGAACTACGAGCAGTACTTC. The variable domain in full, with the rest retrieved from reference TRBV28 and TRBJ2-7, is DVKVTQSSRYLVKRTGEKVFLECVQDMDHENMFWYRQDPGLGLRLIYFSYDVKMKEKGDIPEGYSVSREKKERFSLILESASTNQTSMYLCASSFQNYEQYFGPGTRLTVT.

V usage is TRBV28 and J usage is TRBJ2-1; a possible D gene is TRBD1 (5 bases). The CDR3 spans 16 residues. In germline, CDR1 is MDHEN, CDR2 SYDVKM. The V end was cut by 6 bases, the J end by 6 bases, with 21 bases between. CDR3 in DNA: TGTGCCAGCAGACCCGCAGGGCTATCGAGATCCAATGAGCAGTTCTTC. This sequence encodes CASRPAGLSRSNEQFF.

This chain links TRBV2 with TRBJ2-3; 11 bases line up with TRBD2. V trimming: 8 bases; J trimming: 2 bases; junction bases outside the gene matches: 6. The CDR3 contains 15 residues. Germline CDR1 and CDR2: SNHLY and FYNNEI. Here the CDR3 reads CASRRLAGNTDTQYF. In DNA, the CDR3 is TGTGCCAGCCGCCGACTAGCGGGGAACACAGATACGCAGTATTTT.

J is TRBJ2-1 and V is TRBV11-1; 7 positions agree with TRBD2. V was clipped by 1 base and J by 9 bases; unmatched bases: 6. The V gene's germline CDR1 is SGHAT and CDR2 FQDESV (reference sequence). The CDR3 runs 14 residues. In nucleotides, the CDR3 is TGTGCCAGCAGCTTAGATAGCGGGTTCGGTGAGCAGTTCTTC. Protein: CASSLDSGFGEQFF.

V is TRBV21-1 and J is TRBJ1-3; the table's D gene call, TRBD1, was not cross checked with the DNA. TRBV21-1 constitutes a pseudogene. This CDR3 spans 18 amino acids. The CDR3 is CASSKKGPQGASGNTIYF. CDR3 sequence (DNA): TGTGCCAGCAGCAAAAAGGGACCACAGGGGGCAAGTGGAAACACCATATATTTT.

The chain joins TRBV6-5 to TRBJ2-6, with 7 bases aligning to TRBD2. With V trimmed by 8 bases and J by 4 bases, 5 bases remained unmatched. This CDR3 spans 14 amino acids. Germline CDR1 MNHEY, CDR2 SVGAGI. The CDR3 sequence is CASAREAGANVLTF. The CDR3 DNA follows: TGTGCCAGCGCACGGGAGGCCGGGGCCAACGTCCTGACTTTC.

The V gene is TRBV11-2, the J gene TRBJ2-7, with 8 nucleotides matching TRBD2. V gave up 4 bases and J gave up 4 bases; unmatched junction bases: 12. CDR1 is SGHAT and CDR2 is FQNNGV in the germline V gene. This CDR3 has 16 amino acids. The CDR3 region is CASSYSSGSPEYEQYF. Written as DNA, the CDR3 is TGTGCCAGCAGCTACTCCAGCGGGAGCCCCGAGTACGAGCAGTACTTC.

The V gene is TRBV5-1, the J gene TRBJ2-1, with 7 bases aligning to TRBD1. The CDR3 is made up of 16 amino acids. Germline CDR1 reads SGHRS; CDR2 reads YFSETQ. V was clipped by 4 bases and J by 2 bases; unmatched bases: 9. In nucleotides, the CDR3 is TGCGCCAGCAGCCCCCTGACAGGGTCCACCTACAATGAGCAGTTCTTC. Translating it yields CASSPLTGSTYNEQFF. The entire variable domain, with the rest obtained from reference TRBV5-1 and TRBJ2-1, is as follows: KAGVTQTPRYLIKTRGQQVTLSCSPISGHRSVSWYQQTPGQGLQFLFEYFSETQRNKGNFPGRFSGRQFSNSRSEMNVSTLELGDSALYLCASSPLTGSTYNEQFFGPGTRLTVL.

This clone was seen a few times. The genes are TRBV6-5 and TRBJ2-1; TRBD2 matches at 11 bases. The CDR3 loop spans 15 amino acids. CDR1 and CDR2 from the germline V gene are MNHEY and SVGAGI. The junction had 9 bases not matched to a gene; V was cut back by 5 bases and J by 9 bases. The CDR3 DNA reads as TGTGCCAGCAGTCGGACTAGCGGGCCGAAGGGTGAGCAGTTCTTC. Translating gives CASSRTSGPKGEQFF.